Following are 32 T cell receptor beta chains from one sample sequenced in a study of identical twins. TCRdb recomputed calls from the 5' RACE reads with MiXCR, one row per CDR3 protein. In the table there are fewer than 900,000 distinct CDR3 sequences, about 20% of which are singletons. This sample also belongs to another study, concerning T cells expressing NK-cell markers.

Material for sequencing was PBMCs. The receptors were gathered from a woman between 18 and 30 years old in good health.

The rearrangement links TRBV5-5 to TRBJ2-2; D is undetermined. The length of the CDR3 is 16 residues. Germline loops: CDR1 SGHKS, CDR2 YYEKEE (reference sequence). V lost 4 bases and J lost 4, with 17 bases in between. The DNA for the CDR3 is TGTGCCAGCAGCCGATTCCCGAGCTACGGCACCGGGGAGCTGTTTTTT. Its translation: CASSRFPSYGTGELFF.

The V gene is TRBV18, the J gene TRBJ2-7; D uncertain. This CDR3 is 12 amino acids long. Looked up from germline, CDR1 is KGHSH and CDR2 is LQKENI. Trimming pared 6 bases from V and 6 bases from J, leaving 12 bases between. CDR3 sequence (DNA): TGTGCCAGCTCCCCCTTGCCGGGCGAGCAGTACTTC. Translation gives CASSPLPGEQYF.

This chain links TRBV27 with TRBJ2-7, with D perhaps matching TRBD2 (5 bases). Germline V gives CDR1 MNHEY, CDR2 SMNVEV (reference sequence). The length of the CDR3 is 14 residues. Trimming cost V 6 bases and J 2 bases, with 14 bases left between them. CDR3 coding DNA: TGTGCCAGCAGGCCTCAACTAGGGACCTACGAGCAGTACTTC. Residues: CASRPQLGTYEQYF.

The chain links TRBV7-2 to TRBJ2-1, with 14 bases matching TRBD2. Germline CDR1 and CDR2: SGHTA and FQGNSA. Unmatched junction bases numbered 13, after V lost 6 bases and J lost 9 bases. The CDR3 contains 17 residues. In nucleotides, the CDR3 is TGTGCCAGCAGTTTAACCCAGACTAGCGGGGGGGCCCGTGAGCAGTTCTTC. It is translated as CASSLTQTSGGAREQFF.

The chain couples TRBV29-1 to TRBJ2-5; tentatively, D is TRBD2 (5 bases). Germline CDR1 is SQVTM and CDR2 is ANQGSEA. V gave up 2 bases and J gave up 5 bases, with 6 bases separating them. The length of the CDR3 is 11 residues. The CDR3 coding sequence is TGCAGCGTTGAAAAGCGGGAGACCCAGTACTTC. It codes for CSVEKRETQYF.

The CDR3 here is CSARASTGELFF. CDR3 nucleotide sequence: TGCAGTGCTAGAGCATCCACCGGGGAGCTGTTTTTT. The rearrangement links TRBV20-1 to TRBJ2-2; no firm D call. The V and J ends lost 1 base and 4 bases respectively, with 4 bases between them. Per the germline V gene, CDR1 is DFQATT and CDR2 is SNEGSKA (reference sequence). The CDR3 consists of 12 residues.

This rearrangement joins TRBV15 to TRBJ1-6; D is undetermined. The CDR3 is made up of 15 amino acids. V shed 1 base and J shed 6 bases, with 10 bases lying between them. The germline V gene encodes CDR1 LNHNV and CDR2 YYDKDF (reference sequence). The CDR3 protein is CATSRGRRSNSPLHF. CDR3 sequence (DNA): TGTGCCACCAGCAGAGGGAGGAGGAGTAATTCACCCCTCCACTTT.

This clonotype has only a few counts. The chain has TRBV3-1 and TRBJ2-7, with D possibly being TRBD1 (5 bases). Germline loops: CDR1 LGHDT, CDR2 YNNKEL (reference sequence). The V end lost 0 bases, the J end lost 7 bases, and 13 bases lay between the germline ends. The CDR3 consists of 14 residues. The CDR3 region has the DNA TGTGCCAGCAGCCAAGACCGCAGGGTTCGGGAGCAGTACTTC. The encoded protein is CASSQDRRVREQYF.

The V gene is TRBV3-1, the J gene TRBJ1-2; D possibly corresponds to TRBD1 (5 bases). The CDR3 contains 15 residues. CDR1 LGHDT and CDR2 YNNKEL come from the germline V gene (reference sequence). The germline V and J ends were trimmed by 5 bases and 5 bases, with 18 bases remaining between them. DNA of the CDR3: TGTGCCAGCAGCTTTACGGGGACGGGGGAGTATGGCTACACCTTC. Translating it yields CASSFTGTGEYGYTF.

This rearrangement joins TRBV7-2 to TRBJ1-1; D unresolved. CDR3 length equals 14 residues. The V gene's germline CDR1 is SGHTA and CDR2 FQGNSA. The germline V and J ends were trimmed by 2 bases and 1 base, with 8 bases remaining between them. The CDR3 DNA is TGTGCCAGCAGCTTAATGCTCGGGAACACTGAAGCTTTCTTT. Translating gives CASSLMLGNTEAFF.

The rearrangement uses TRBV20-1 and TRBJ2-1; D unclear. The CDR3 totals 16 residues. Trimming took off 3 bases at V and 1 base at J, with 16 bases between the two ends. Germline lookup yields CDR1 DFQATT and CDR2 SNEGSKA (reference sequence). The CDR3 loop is CSASSWLVGSYNEQFF. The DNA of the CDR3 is TGCAGTGCTAGTAGTTGGCTAGTTGGTTCCTACAATGAGCAGTTCTTC.

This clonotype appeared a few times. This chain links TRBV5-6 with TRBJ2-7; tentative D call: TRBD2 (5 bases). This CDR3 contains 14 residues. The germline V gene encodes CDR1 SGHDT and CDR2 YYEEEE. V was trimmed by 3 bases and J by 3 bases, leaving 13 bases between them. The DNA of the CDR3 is TGTGCCAGCAGCTGGACGGGATCTCTCTACGAGCAGTACTTC. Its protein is CASSWTGSLYEQYF. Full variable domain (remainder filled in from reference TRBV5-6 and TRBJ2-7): DAGVTQSPTHLIKTRGQQVTLRCSPKSGHDTVSWYQQALGQGPQFIFQYYEEEERQRGNFPDRFSGHQFPNYSSELNVNALLLGDSALYLCASSWTGSLYEQYFGPGTRLTVT.

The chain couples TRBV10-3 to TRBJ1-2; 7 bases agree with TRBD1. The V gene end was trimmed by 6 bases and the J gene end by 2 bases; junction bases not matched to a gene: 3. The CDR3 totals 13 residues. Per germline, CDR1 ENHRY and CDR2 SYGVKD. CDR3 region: CAISLTGNYGYTF. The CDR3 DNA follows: TGTGCCATCAGCCTGACAGGGAACTATGGCTACACCTTC.

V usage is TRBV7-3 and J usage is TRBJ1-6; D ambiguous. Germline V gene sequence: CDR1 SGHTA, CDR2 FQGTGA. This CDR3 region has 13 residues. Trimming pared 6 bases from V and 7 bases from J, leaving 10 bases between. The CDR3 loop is CASSVSRNSPLHF. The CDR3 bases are TGTGCCAGCAGTGTTAGCAGGAATTCACCCCTCCACTTT.

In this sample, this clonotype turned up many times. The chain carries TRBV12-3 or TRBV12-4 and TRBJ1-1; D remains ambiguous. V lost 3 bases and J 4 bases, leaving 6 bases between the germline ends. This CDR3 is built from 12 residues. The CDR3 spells CASSFRATEAFF. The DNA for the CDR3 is TGTGCCAGCAGTTTCCGGGCCACTGAAGCTTTCTTT.

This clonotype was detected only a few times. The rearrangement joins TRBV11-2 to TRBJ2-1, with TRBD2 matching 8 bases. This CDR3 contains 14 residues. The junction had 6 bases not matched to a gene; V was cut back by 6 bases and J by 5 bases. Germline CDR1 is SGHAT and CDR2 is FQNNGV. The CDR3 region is CASRPGLVNNEQFF. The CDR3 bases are TGTGCCAGCAGGCCGGGACTAGTCAACAATGAGCAGTTCTTC.

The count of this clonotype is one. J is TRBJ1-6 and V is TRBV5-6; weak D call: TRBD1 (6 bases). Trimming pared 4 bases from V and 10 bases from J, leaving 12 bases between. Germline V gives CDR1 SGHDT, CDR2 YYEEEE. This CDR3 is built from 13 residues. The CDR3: CASSHAGDSPLHF. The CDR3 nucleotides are TGTGCCAGCAGCCACGCAGGGGACTCACCCCTCCACTTT.

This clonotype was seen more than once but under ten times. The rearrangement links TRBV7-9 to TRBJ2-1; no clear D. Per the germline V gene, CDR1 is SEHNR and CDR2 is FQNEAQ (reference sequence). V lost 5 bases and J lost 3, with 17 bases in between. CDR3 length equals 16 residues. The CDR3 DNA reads TGTGCCAGCAGCCGCCTAGATTTTTTGGGCTACAATGAGCAGTTCTTC. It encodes CASSRLDFLGYNEQFF.

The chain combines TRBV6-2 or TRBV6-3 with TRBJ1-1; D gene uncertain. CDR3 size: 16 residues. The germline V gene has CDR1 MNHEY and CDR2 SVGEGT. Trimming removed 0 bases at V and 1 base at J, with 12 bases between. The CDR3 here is CASSYSTGGPNTEAFF. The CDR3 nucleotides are TGTGCCAGCAGTTACTCGACCGGTGGTCCGAACACTGAAGCTTTCTTT.

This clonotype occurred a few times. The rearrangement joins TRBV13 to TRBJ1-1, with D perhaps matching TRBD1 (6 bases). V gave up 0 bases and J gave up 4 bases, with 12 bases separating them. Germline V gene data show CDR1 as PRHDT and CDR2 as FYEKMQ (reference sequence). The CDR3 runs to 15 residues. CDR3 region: CASSLGLKGGTEAFF. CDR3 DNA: TGTGCCAGCAGCTTAGGCCTGAAAGGGGGCACTGAAGCTTTCTTT.

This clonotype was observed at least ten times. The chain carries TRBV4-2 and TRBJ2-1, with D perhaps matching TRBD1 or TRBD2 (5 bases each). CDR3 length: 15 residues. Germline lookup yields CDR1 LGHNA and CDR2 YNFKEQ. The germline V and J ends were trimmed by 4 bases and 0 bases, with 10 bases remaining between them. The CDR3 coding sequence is TGTGCCAGCAGCCGGGACCTAAGCTCCTACAATGAGCAGTTCTTC. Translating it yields CASSRDLSSYNEQFF.

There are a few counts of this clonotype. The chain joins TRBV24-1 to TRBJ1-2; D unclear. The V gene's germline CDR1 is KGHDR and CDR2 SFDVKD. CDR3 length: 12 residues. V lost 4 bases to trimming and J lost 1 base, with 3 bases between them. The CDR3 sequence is CATSDSNYGYTF. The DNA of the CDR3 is TGTGCCACCAGTGACAGTAACTATGGCTACACCTTC.

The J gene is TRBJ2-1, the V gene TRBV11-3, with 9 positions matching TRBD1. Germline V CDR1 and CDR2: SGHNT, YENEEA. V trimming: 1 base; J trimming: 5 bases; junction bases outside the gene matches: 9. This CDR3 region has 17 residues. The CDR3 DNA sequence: TGTGCCAGCAGCTTAGCTACCCATGGGGACAGGGACAATGAGCAGTTCTTC. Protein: CASSLATHGDRDNEQFF.

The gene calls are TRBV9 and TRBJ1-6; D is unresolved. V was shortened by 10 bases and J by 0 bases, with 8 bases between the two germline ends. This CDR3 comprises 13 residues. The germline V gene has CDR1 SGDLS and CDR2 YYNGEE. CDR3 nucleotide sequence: TGTGCCGCCGGGAGCTCCTATAATTCACCCCTCCACTTT. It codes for CAAGSSYNSPLHF.

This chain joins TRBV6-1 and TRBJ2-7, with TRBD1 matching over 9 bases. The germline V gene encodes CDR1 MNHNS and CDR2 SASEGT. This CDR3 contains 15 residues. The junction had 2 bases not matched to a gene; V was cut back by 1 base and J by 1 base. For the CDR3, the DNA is TGTGCCAGCAGTGAAGTGGGGACAGGGTCCTACGAGCAGTACTTC. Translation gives CASSEVGTGSYEQYF.

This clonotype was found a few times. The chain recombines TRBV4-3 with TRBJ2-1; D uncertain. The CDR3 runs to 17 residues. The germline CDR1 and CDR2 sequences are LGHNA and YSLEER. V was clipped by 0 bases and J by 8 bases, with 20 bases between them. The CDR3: CASSQDIDTPLSDEQFF. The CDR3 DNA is TGCGCCAGCAGCCAAGATATTGACACACCCTTATCCGATGAGCAGTTCTTC.

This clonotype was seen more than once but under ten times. The CDR3 coding sequence is TGCAGTGCAGGGAGGGGTCCCTACAATGAGCAGTTCTTC. Protein: CSAGRGPYNEQFF. This chain connects TRBV20-1 to TRBJ2-1; 7 bases match TRBD2. The CDR3 totals 13 residues. Germline CDR1 is DFQATT and CDR2 is SNEGSKA (reference sequence). V was pared by 6 bases and J by 2 bases, with 4 bases of the junction left unmatched.

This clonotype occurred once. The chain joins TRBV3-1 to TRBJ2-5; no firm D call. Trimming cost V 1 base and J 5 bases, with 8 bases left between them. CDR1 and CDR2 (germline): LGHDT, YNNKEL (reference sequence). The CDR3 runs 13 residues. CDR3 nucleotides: TGTGCCAGCAGCCAAGCGCAAGGGGAGACCCAGTACTTC. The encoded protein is CASSQAQGETQYF.

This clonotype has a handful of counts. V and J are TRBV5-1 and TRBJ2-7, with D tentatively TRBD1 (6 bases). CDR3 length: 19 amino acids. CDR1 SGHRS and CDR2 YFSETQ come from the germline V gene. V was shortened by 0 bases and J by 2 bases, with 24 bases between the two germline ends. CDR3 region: CASSLESDRSLYTAYEQYF. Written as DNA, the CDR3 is TGCGCCAGCAGCTTGGAGTCTGACAGGAGCTTGTATACGGCCTACGAGCAGTACTTC.

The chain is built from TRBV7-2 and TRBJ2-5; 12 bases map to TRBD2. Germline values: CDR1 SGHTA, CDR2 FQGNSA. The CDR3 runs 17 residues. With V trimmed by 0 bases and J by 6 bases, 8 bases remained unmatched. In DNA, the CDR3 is TGTGCCAGCAGCTTAGCGCTAACTAGCGGGAGGTCGAAGACCCAGTACTTC. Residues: CASSLALTSGRSKTQYF.

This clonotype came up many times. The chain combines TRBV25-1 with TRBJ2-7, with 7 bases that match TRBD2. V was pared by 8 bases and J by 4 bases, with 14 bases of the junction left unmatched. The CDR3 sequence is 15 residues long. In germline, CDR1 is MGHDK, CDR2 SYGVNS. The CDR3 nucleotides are TGTGCCAGCGACGACTGGGCTAGCGGTGGGTACGAGCAGTACTTC. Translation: CASDDWASGGYEQYF.

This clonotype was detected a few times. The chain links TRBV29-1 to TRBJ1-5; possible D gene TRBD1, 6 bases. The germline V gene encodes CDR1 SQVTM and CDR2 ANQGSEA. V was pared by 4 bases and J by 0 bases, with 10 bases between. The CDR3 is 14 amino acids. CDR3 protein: CSVGGQYSNQPQHF. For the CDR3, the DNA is TGCAGCGTTGGAGGACAGTATAGCAATCAGCCCCAGCATTTT.